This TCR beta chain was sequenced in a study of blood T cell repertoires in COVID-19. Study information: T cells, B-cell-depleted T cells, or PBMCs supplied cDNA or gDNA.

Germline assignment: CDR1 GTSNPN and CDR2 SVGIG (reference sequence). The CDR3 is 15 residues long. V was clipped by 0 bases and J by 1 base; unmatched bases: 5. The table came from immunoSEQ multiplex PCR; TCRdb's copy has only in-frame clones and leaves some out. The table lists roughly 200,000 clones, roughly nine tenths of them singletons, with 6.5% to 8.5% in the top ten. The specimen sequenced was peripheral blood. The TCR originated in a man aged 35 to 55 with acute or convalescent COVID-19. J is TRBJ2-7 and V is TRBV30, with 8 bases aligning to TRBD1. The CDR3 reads CAWSVGTGASYEQYF. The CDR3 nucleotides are TGTGCCTGGAGTGTAGGGACAGGCGCTTCCTACGAGCAGTACTTC.